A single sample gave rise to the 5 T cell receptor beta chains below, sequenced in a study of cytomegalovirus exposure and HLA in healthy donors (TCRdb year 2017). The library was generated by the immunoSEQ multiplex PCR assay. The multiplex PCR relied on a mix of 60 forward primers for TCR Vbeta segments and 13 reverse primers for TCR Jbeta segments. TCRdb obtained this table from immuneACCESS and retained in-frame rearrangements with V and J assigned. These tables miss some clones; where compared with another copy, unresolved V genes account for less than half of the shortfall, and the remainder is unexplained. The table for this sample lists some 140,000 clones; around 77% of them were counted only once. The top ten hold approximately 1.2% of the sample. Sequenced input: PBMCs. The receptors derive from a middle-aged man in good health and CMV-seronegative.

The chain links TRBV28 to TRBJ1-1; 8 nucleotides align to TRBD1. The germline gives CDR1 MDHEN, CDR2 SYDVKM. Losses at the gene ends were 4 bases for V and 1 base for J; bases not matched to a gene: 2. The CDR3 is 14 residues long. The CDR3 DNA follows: TGTGCCAGCAGTTCGGACAGGGAGAACACTGAAGCTTTCTTT. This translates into CASSSDRENTEAFF.

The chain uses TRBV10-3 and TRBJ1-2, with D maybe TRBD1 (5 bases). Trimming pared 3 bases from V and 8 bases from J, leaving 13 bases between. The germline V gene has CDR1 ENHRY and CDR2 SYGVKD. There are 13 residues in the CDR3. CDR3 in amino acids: CAISDSQGSGYTF. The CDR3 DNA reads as TGTGCCATCAGTGACAGTCAGGGTAGCGGCTACACCTTC.

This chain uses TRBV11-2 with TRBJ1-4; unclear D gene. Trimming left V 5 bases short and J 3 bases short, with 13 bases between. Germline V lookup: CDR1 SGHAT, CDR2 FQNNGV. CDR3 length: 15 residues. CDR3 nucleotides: TGTGCCAGCAGCCCCCGTGGCAGTCCTAATGAAAAACTGTTTTTT. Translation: CASSPRGSPNEKLFF.

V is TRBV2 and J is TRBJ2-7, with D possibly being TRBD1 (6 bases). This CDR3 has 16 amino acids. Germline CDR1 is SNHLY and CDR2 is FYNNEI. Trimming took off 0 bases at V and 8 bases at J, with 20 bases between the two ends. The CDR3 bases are TGTGCCAGCAGTGAAGCTGGTCAGGGGCAACAGGTCCAGCAGTACTTC. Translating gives CASSEAGQGQQVQQYF.

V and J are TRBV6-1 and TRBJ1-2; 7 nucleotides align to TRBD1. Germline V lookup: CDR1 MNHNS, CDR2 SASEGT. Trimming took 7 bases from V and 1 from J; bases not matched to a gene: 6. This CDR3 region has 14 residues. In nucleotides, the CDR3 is TGTGCCAGCACCCCGACAGGGAATAACTATGGCTACACCTTC. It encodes CASTPTGNNYGYTF.